This TCR beta chain was documented in a study of control samples from healthy donors and cancer patients. This clone was counted only a few times. This CDR3 is 15 amino acids long. Germline loops: CDR1 LGHNA, CDR2 YNFKEQ. Trimming removed 3 bases from V and 3 bases from J, with 15 bases in between. Here immunoSEQ multiplex PCR was the method, and the copy in TCRdb shows in-frame clones only, minus some. The data contain tens of thousands of clones, roughly 80% of them singletons. The sample was PBMCs. The sequence came from a woman aged 45 to 65 with lung cancer. V is TRBV4-2 and J is TRBJ2-7, with TRBD1 as a possible D gene (5 bases). The CDR3 coding sequence is TGTGCCAGCAGCCAGCGTGGTGCAGGGTACTACGAGCAGTACTTC. Translated, it gives CASSQRGAGYYEQYF.